These 7 T cell receptor beta chains originate from one sample sequenced in a study of blood T cell repertoires in COVID-19 (dated by TCRdb to about 2020). The library came from the immunoSEQ multiplex PCR assay. TCRdb carries this immuneACCESS record with in-frame sequences only. Its versions omit some clonotypes, under half of them owing to an unresolved V gene in the studies checked, with the rest unexplained. For this sample there are about 240,000 clones; about 80% appear just once. Of the sample, 3.5% to 4% is held by the ten largest clones. Sequencing was done on a sample of PBMCs or T cells enriched from blood (not recorded which). The receptor source for this set is a woman between 40 and 50 years old who had been exposed to COVID-19.

This CDR3 reads CASSLQRGADTQYF. The DNA for the CDR3 is TGTGCCAGCAGTTTACAGCGGGGGGCAGATACGCAGTATTTT. J is TRBJ2-3 and V is TRBV27; TRBD2 aligns across 9 bases. Losses at the gene ends were 2 bases for V and 4 bases for J; bases not matched to a gene: 1. Germline V gene lookup returns CDR1 MNHEY and CDR2 SMNVEV (reference sequence). This CDR3 has 14 amino acids.

The chain has TRBV4-2 and TRBJ1-6, with a weak D call TRBD1 (5 bases). Germline assignment: CDR1 LGHNA and CDR2 YNFKEQ. The CDR3 contains 14 residues. Trimming removed 3 bases from V and 9 bases from J, with 12 bases in between. The CDR3 loop reads CASSHDNQGSPLHF. CDR3 DNA: TGTGCCAGCAGCCATGACAACCAGGGTTCACCCCTCCACTTT.

CDR3 DNA: TGTGCCAGCAGCTTACAGGGACAGGGTAGCTCCTACGAGCAGTACTTC. This translates into CASSLQGQGSSYEQYF. This chain connects TRBV7-8 to TRBJ2-7; 9 nucleotides agree with TRBD1. The CDR3 sequence is 16 residues long. The ends lost 2 bases at V and 0 bases at J; junction bases unmatched: 5. Germline V lookup: CDR1 SGHVS, CDR2 FQNEAQ.

CDR3 loop: CASSPVAGASTQETQYF. CDR3 nucleotides: TGTGCCAGCAGCCCGGTGGCGGGGGCCTCAACCCAAGAGACCCAGTACTTC. The chain uses TRBV7-2 and TRBJ2-5; D is possibly TRBD2 (7 bases). The V and J ends lost 5 bases and 1 base respectively, with 20 bases between them. The CDR3 totals 17 residues. Looked up from germline, CDR1 is SGHTA and CDR2 is FQGNSA.

This clone was seen once. The V and J genes are TRBV18 and TRBJ1-5; TRBD1 matches at 7 bases. Looked up from germline, CDR1 is KGHSH and CDR2 is LQKENI. V lost 0 bases, J lost 7 bases, and 9 bases stayed unmatched. CDR3 length equals 16 residues. The CDR3 sequence: CASSPPTDRVEQPQHF. The DNA of the CDR3 is TGTGCCAGCTCACCACCGACCGACAGGGTAGAGCAGCCCCAGCATTTT.

This clone appeared a single time. The chain combines TRBV6-2 or TRBV6-3 with TRBJ1-1; maybe TRBD1 (6 bases). The ends were cut back, 4 bases at V and 5 bases at J, with 11 bases in the middle. This CDR3 comprises 13 residues. Germline lookup yields CDR1 MNHEY and CDR2 SVGEGT. CDR3 in DNA: TGTGCCAGCAGTTTTGCAGGGGCAACTGAAGCTTTCTTT. Encoded protein: CASSFAGATEAFF.

V gene TRBV19 combines with J gene TRBJ1-4; 7 bases line up with TRBD1. V lost 3 bases and J lost 8; bases outside the gene matches: 9. CDR1 LNHDA and CDR2 SQIVND come from the germline V gene (reference sequence). The CDR3 length is 15 residues. The CDR3 loop is CASSILGQRGEKLFF. CDR3 nucleotides: TGTGCCAGTAGTATCCTGGGACAGAGAGGCGAAAAACTGTTTTTT.